Listed below are T cell receptor beta chains from one sample, sequenced in a study of shared clonotypes between healthy human individuals. Libraries were prepared by immunoSEQ multiplex PCR; TCRdb keeps only in-frame clonotypes and omits some of them. The sample records approximately 240,000 clones, 65% being singletons. The sequenced sample was memory CD4+ T cells sorted from blood. The source of these receptors is a man aged 25-45 years in good health. Each CDR3 is given with its conserved first and last residue. A D gene is named only where the DNA matches it firmly. Expanded clones are given a class, and other clones once, few, many or no size at all.

NA TRBJ2-1 NA 14 TRBV6-5 CATGPGIFYNEQFF TGTGCCACCGGACCGGGGATATTCTACAATGAGCAGTTCTTC
few TRBJ1-2 NA 10 TRBV2 CASSLRGYTF TGTGCCAGCAGCCTTAGGGGCTACACCTTC
NA TRBJ1-2 NA 14 TRBV7-9 CASSATRVDYGYTF TGTGCCAGCAGCGCTACGAGGGTTGACTATGGCTACACCTTC
NA TRBJ2-3 TRBD1 14 TRBV5-1 CASSPSTGTDTQYF TGCGCCAGCAGCCCCTCGACAGGGACAGATACGCAGTATTTT
NA TRBJ2-7 TRBD1 13 TRBV12-5 CASGRDSAYEQYF TGTGCTAGTGGACGGGACAGCGCCTACGAGCAGTACTTC
few TRBJ2-5 TRBD1 14 TRBV5-1 CASSFSRGQETQYF TGCGCCAGCAGCTTCTCCAGGGGGCAAGAGACCCAGTACTTC
NA TRBJ1-5 TRBD1 17 TRBV19 CASSLRQGRYPGQPQHF TGTGCCAGTAGTCTACGACAGGGTCGATACCCGGGGCAGCCCCAGCATTTT
NA TRBJ2-1 TRBD2 15 TRBV15 CATSRGGREKNEQFF TGTGCCACCAGCAGAGGTGGGAGGGAGAAAAATGAGCAGTTCTTC
NA TRBJ2-7 TRBD2 14 TRBV7-6 CASKTSGSLHEQYF TGTGCCAGCAAAACTAGCGGGAGCCTCCACGAGCAGTACTTC
NA TRBJ2-4 NA 18 TRBV7-8 CASSLGGRQGFGKNIQYF TGTGCCAGCAGCTTAGGGGGGCGGCAGGGATTCGGCAAAAACATTCAGTACTTC
few TRBJ2-5 NA 14 TRBV18 CASSPDMVQETQYF TGTGCCAGCTCACCTGACATGGTCCAAGAGACCCAGTACTTC
NA TRBJ1-2 NA 13 TRBV10-3 CAISEKGAIGYTF TGTGCCATCAGTGAGAAGGGCGCCATCGGCTACACCTTC
few TRBJ2-1 NA 13 TRBV5-1 CASSPPIPNEQFF TGCGCCAGCAGCCCCCCTATTCCCAATGAGCAGTTCTTC
many TRBJ1-2 TRBD1 13 TRBV30 CASNDRGGYGYTF TGTGCCTCTAACGACAGGGGTGGCTATGGCTACACCTTC
NA TRBJ2-2 NA 15 TRBV5-1 CASSLVRLWTGELFF TGCGCCAGCAGCTTGGTTAGGTTGTGGACCGGGGAGCTGTTTTTT
NA TRBJ2-1 NA 17 TRBV7-9 CASSTRPGTYSYNEQFF TGTGCCAGCAGTACCCGTCCCGGGACTTACTCCTACAATGAGCAGTTCTTC
NA TRBJ2-2 NA 13 TRBV4-3 CASSRGNTGELFF TGCGCCAGCAGCCGGGGGAACACCGGGGAGCTGTTTTTT
NA TRBJ2-7 TRBD1 15 TRBV9 CASSVGAGQGHEQYF TGTGCCAGCAGCGTAGGCGCGGGACAGGGCCACGAGCAGTACTTC
NA TRBJ2-6 NA 18 TRBV21-1 CASMILAGVGSGANVLTF NA
NA TRBJ2-2 NA 15 TRBV2 CASRRDGWVTGELFF TGTGCCAGCAGACGGGACGGGTGGGTTACCGGGGAGCTGTTTTTT
once TRBJ1-3 NA 16 TRBV2 CASSLQGPPGGNTIYF TGTGCCAGCAGTCTACAGGGTCCTCCTGGTGGAAACACCATATATTTT
NA TRBJ1-3 NA 14 TRBV7-9 CASSLSRSGNTIYF TGTGCCAGCAGCTTATCCCGATCTGGAAACACCATATATTTT
NA TRBJ1-5 NA 14 TRBV19 CASSMRARDQPQHF TGTGCCAGTAGTATGAGGGCGAGAGACCAGCCCCAGCATTTT
few TRBJ2-2 TRBD2 14 TRBV9 CASSVAGTSGELFF TGTGCCAGCAGCGTAGCGGGGACTAGCGGCGAGCTGTTTTTT
NA TRBJ2-5 TRBD2 14 TRBV2 CASSELAGVETQYF TGTGCCAGCAGTGAATTAGCGGGAGTAGAGACCCAGTACTTC
NA TRBJ2-7 NA 14 TRBV5-5 CASSERTTRNEQYF TGTGCCAGCAGCGAGAGAACCACCCGCAACGAGCAGTACTTC
NA TRBJ1-3 TRBD1 14 TRBV7-6 CASSADRVGNTIYF TGTGCCAGCAGCGCCGACAGGGTTGGAAACACCATATATTTT
few TRBJ1-1 TRBD1 14 TRBV11-2 CASSLGQANTEAFF TGTGCCAGCAGCTTGGGACAGGCGAACACTGAAGCTTTCTTT
NA TRBJ2-6 NA 19 TRBV7-9 CASSPPGRDLSSGANVLTF TGTGCCAGCAGCCCACCAGGAAGGGACCTGTCCTCTGGGGCCAACGTCCTGACTTTC
NA TRBJ2-2 NA 15 TRBV5-1 CASEQGGSSTGELFF TGCGCCAGCGAACAAGGGGGTAGTAGCACCGGGGAGCTGTTTTTT
few TRBJ2-7 TRBD2 14 TRBV5-1 CASSLEGGRVEQYF TGCGCCAGCAGCTTGGAAGGCGGGAGGGTCGAGCAGTACTTC
NA TRBJ2-7 NA 15 TRBV5-1 CASSLGVGSAYEQYF TGCGCCAGCAGCTTGGGGGTAGGGTCGGCCTACGAGCAGTACTTC
NA TRBJ2-5 NA 15 TRBV4-1 CASSQASRYQETQYF TGCGCCAGCAGCCAAGCGTCTCGGTACCAAGAGACCCAGTACTTC
few TRBJ1-2 NA 15 TRBV30 CAWSVGVRVHYGYTF TGTGCCTGGAGTGTAGGGGTCAGGGTCCACTATGGCTACACCTTC
NA TRBJ1-1 TRBD1 14 TRBV7-3 CASSSRQGSPEAFF TGTGCCAGCAGCTCCCGACAGGGGAGTCCTGAAGCTTTCTTT
NA TRBJ2-3 NA 14 TRBV15 CATSRGQGTNTQYF TGTGCCACCAGCAGAGGGCAGGGTACGAATACGCAGTATTTT
NA TRBJ1-5 NA 14 TRBV10-3 CAISESRSGNSQHF TGTGCCATCAGTGAGTCCCGATCGGGGAATTCCCAGCATTTT
NA TRBJ2-5 NA 13 TRBV5-1 CASSLVNPQTQYF TGCGCCAGCAGCTTGGTTAACCCCCAGACCCAGTACTTC
NA TRBJ2-5 NA 14 TRBV19 CASSTLRFQETQYF TGTGCCAGTAGTACTCTCCGCTTTCAAGAGACCCAGTACTTC
few TRBJ2-5 NA 14 TRBV18 CASSRARWGETQYF TGTGCCAGCTCACGGGCTAGGTGGGGAGAGACCCAGTACTTC
NA TRBJ2-6 NA 16 TRBV15 CATSRDRGSGANVLTF TGTGCCACCAGCAGAGATAGGGGGAGTGGGGCCAACGTCCTGACTTTC
few TRBJ1-2 TRBD1 14 TRBV10-3 CAISDSGTGYGYTF TGTGCCATCAGTGATTCTGGGACAGGGTACGGCTACACCTTC
few TRBJ2-5 NA 13 TRBV7-8 CASSFGTQETQYF TGTGCCAGCAGCTTTGGGACTCAAGAGACCCAGTACTTC
NA TRBJ2-1 NA 14 TRBV4-3 CASSQDPGVNEQFF TGCGCCAGCAGCCAAGATCCGGGGGTCAATGAGCAGTTCTTC
NA TRBJ2-3 NA 14 TRBV5-8 CASRKDGLEFTQYF TGTGCCAGCAGAAAGGACGGTCTAGAGTTTACGCAGTATTTT
NA TRBJ2-7 NA 14 TRBV7-8 CASSLDGRAGEQYF TGTGCCAGCAGCTTAGACGGCAGGGCAGGGGAGCAGTACTTC
once TRBJ2-7 NA 15 TRBV14 CASSQDPSRWYEQYF TGTGCCAGCAGCCAAGATCCTAGCCGCTGGTACGAGCAGTACTTC
few TRBJ1-2 NA 14 TRBV19 CASSPLGSYSGYTF TGTGCCAGTAGTCCCCTCGGGAGTTACTCTGGCTACACCTTC
NA TRBJ2-5 TRBD2 15 TRBV9 CASSPEGLAGLTQYF TGTGCCAGCAGCCCAGAGGGACTAGCGGGATTGACCCAGTACTTC
NA TRBJ2-7 TRBD2 14 TRBV18 CASSPGLAAYEQYF TGTGCCAGCTCACCGGGACTAGCCGCCTACGAGCAGTACTTC
few TRBJ2-3 TRBD2 18 TRBV11-2 CASSLVLLAGGQLDTQYF TGTGCCAGCAGCTTAGTCCTTCTAGCGGGAGGCCAGCTAGATACGCAGTATTTT
NA TRBJ1-3 TRBD1 19 TRBV18 CASSPFGTGAGSSGNTIYF TGTGCCAGCTCACCTTTTGGGACAGGGGCGGGCAGCTCTGGAAACACCATATATTTT
once TRBJ2-7 NA 14 TRBV19 CASTRTLLSHEQYF TGTGCCAGTACCCGGACTCTTCTAAGTCACGAGCAGTACTTC
NA TRBJ1-5 NA 15 TRBV19 CASSPSQQGNQPQHF TGTGCCAGTAGTCCTTCCCAACAGGGTAATCAGCCCCAGCATTTT
once TRBJ2-5 NA 14 TRBV18 CASSPPWGRETQYF TGTGCCAGCTCACCACCGTGGGGTCGAGAGACCCAGTACTTC
NA TRBJ1-1 NA 12 TRBV16 CASSQGNTEAFF TGTGCCAGCAGCCAAGGGAACACTGAAGCTTTCTTT
few TRBJ1-1 NA 14 TRBV9 CASSVRYGDTEAFF TGTGCCAGCAGCGTCCGGTATGGGGACACTGAAGCTTTCTTT